This T cell receptor beta chain was captured by sequencing in a study of OX40 agonist ivuxolimab in advanced cancers. The method was immunoSEQ multiplex PCR; TCRdb's version includes in-frame clones alone and lacks a portion of them. The data hold 100,000 or so clones, with about nine tenths observed a single time. Germline lookup yields CDR1 SGDLS and CDR2 YYNGEE. The CDR3 runs to 16 residues. V lost 4 bases to trimming and J lost 2 bases, with 18 bases between them. Overall study findings and caveats: Also present in some nonresponders was a low level of normalized T-cell clonal expansion. Undetermined was the antigen specificity of the expanded peripheral T cells.

With respect to this clone: Its antigen is as yet unknown.

V is TRBV9 and J is TRBJ1-1; D uncertain. The sequenced sample was CD4+ or CD8+ T cells sorted from blood, obtained in a trial of the OX40 agonist ivuxolimab. The receptor's source is an adult with an advanced solid tumor such as melanoma, head and neck, liver or kidney cancer. DNA of the CDR3: TGTGCCAGCAGCCCCATGTCCCGTGACACCAACACTGAAGCTTTCTTT. Protein product: CASSPMSRDTNTEAFF.